This T cell receptor beta chain was recorded in a study of shared clonotypes between healthy human individuals. Each subset's genomic DNA was shared equally among a number of immunoSEQ plates. Clones were sequenced by immunoSEQ multiplex PCR, and TCRdb holds only the in-frame ones, with some missing. The sample includes 980,000 or so clones, roughly 72% of them seen just once. Whole-study results and caveats: Only a few donors were included, so the genetic and exposure-history diversity represented was limited. It was the non-shared clonotypes that had lower generation probabilities than clonotypes shared by all four donors.

The V gene's germline CDR1 is SGHDT and CDR2 YYEEEE. This CDR3 is 15 amino acids long. Trimming removed 2 bases at V and 2 bases at J, with 13 bases between. As to this clone: Its antigen is undetermined.

The specimen sequenced was memory CD4+ T cells sorted from blood. Subset denoted: CD45RA-negative fraction. This chain links TRBV5-6 with TRBJ1-2; D gene ambiguous. This sequence originates from a young man in good health. The CDR3 bases are TGTGCCAGCAGCTTCTCAGGCAGACAAAACTATGGCTACACCTTC. It specifies CASSFSGRQNYGYTF. The complete variable domain, with remaining parts taken from reference TRBV5-6 and TRBJ1-2, reads DAGVTQSPTHLIKTRGQQVTLRCSPKSGHDTVSWYQQALGQGPQFIFQYYEEEERQRGNFPDRFSGHQFPNYSSELNVNALLLGDSALYLCASSFSGRQNYGYTFGSGTRLTVV.